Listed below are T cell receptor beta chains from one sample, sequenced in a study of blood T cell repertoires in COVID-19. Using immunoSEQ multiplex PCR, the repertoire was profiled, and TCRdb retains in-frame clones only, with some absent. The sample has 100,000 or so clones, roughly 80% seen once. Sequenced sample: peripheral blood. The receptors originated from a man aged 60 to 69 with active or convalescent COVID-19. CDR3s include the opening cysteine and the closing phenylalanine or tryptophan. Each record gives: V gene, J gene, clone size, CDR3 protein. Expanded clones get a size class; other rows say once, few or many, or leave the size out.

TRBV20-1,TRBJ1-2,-,CSASPPTGGDYGYTF
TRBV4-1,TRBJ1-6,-,CASSQSVRGRNSPLHF
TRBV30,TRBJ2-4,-,CAWGSGVVKNIQYF
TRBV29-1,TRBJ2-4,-,CSVLRDREENIQYF
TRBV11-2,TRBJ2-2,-,CASSLAQGANTGELFF
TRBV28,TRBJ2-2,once,CASSGQGKGELFF
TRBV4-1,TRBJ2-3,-,CASSPGTSTDTQYF
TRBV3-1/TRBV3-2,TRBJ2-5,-,CASSHSVAGVETQYF
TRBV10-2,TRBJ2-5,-,CASSEGTSGRSRGETQYF
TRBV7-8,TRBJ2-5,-,CASSLWTSGRGETQYF
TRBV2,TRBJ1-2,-,CASRGTGANYGYTF
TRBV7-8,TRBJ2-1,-,CASSLPPGLQFF
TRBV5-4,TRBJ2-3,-,CASSLRAGGTGDTQYF
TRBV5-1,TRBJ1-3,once,CASSVGSTGANTIYF
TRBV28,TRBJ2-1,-,CASSPGTSGSREQFF
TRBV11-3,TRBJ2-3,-,CASSLKSAGGADTQYF
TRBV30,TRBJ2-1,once,CAWRIGGGPYNEQFF
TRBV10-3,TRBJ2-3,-,CAISELHSFTDTQYF
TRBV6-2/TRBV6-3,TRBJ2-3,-,CASSFSGRETDTQYF
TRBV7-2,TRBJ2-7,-,CASSNSGLLGEQYF
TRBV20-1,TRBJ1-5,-,CSASAGQGAWAGQPQHF
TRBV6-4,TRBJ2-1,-,CASSPGTSAYNEQFF
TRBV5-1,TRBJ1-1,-,CASSLVGGPTNTEAFF
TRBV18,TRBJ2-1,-,CASSPPPTSENEQFF
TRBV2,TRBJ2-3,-,CAVPGGASTDTQYF
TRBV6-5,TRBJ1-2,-,CASNPGGRLGYTF
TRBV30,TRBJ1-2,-,CAWSGQGVGYTF
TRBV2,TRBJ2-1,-,CATRVSAVHGEQFF
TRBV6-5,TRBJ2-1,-,CASSDGRAVMNEQFF
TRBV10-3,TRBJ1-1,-,CAISLSTTGNEAFF
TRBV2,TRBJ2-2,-,CASSIQGPNTGELFF
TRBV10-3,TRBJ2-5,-,CAISAAGVAQETQYF
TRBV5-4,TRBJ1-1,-,CASSLDRGTEAFF
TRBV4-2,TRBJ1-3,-,CASSQDPPGISGNTIYF
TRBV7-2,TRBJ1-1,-,CASSLERQGEAFF
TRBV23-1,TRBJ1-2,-,CASSQVRLANYGYTF
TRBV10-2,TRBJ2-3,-,CASSPWRSSTDTQYF
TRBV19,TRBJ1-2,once,CASSTRTGGRDYGYTF
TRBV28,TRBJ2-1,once,CASSSVAGGYGRSYNEQFF
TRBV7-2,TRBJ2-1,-,CASSSQSGSSYNEQFF
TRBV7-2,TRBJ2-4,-,CASSPQARGLKNIQYF
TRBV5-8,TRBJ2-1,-,CASSLYQGAQGNEQFF
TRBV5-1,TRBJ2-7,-,CASSPTSGSYEQYF
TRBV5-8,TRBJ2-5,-,CASLNRGGGETQYF
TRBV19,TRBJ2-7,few,CASSITGASFTYEQYF
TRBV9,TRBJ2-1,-,CASSARLTSGRQSSYNEQFF
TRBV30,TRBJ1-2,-,CACPFGSWGGYTF
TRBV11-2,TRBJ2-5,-,CASGKGRETQYF